A single sample is the source of the 30 T cell receptor beta chains below, sequenced in a study of blood T cells in healthy people across ages. Primed by a sample-barcoded 5' primer and a J-beta primer mix, a second PCR proceeded for 7 to 11 cycles. TCRdb re-analysed the 5' RACE reads in MiXCR, keeping a single row per CDR3 protein. In the table there are hundreds of thousands of distinct CDR3 sequences, about 45% of which are singletons. Specimen: blood. The receptors here all came from a man older than 75 in good health.

The chain uses TRBV20-1 and TRBJ2-3; TRBD2 might be the D (5 bases). CDR1 DFQATT and CDR2 SNEGSKA come from the germline V gene (reference sequence). Between the trimmed V and J ends, which lost 2 bases and 1 base, there was a span of 10 bases. The CDR3 consists of 14 residues. This chain's CDR3 is CSARQPAGTDTQYF. The CDR3 coding sequence is TGCAGTGCTAGACAACCAGCGGGCACAGATACGCAGTATTTT.

The chain carries TRBV7-2 and TRBJ2-3, with 13 bases identical to TRBD2. There are 17 residues in the CDR3. Germline CDR1 is SGHTA and CDR2 is FQGNSA. Unmatched junction bases numbered 6, after V lost 0 bases and J lost 6 bases. For the CDR3, the DNA is TGTGCCAGCAGCTTAGCGATCACTAGCGGGGGGGTTGATACGCAGTATTTT. It codes for CASSLAITSGGVDTQYF.

In this sample, this clonotype turned up once. The V and J genes are TRBV27 and TRBJ2-3; 11 positions match TRBD2. Per germline, CDR1 MNHEY and CDR2 SMNVEV (reference sequence). The CDR3 loop spans 18 amino acids. Germline trimming cut 5 bases from V and 1 base from J; bases unmatched to any gene: 11. Here the CDR3 reads CASSLPRLAGSGTDTQYF. The CDR3, as DNA: TGTGCCAGCAGTCTCCCCCGACTAGCGGGGTCGGGCACAGATACGCAGTATTTT.

About this clonotype: A clone one base away is much larger, so this may be a read error. V is TRBV6-2 or TRBV6-3 and J is TRBJ2-3; D gene unclear. V lost 10 bases and J 6 bases, leaving 14 bases between the germline ends. The length of the CDR3 is 12 residues. CDR1 and CDR2 from the germline V gene are MNHEY and SVGEGT. CDR3 DNA: TGTGCCAACAGCCCACGTGGGGATACGCAGTATTTT. Translation: CANSPRGDTQYF.

The chain combines TRBV4-2 with TRBJ2-1; 8 bases align to TRBD2. With 5 bases clipped from V and 4 bases from J, the junction kept 7 bases outside the gene matches. Germline-derived CDR1 and CDR2 are LGHNA and YNFKEQ. The CDR3 sequence is 15 residues long. This CDR3 reads CASSLEVAGYNEQFF. As DNA, the CDR3 is TGTGCCAGCAGCTTAGAGGTAGCGGGATACAATGAGCAGTTCTTC.

This chain joins TRBV13 and TRBJ2-5; D is perhaps TRBD1 (5 bases). Deletions cut 5 bases from V and 5 bases from J, with 12 bases between. CDR1 and CDR2 (germline): PRHDT, FYEKMQ (reference sequence). This CDR3 has 13 residues. The CDR3 nucleotides are TGTGCCAGCAGCCTGCTCAAGGGGGAGACCCAGTACTTC. It encodes CASSLLKGETQYF.

This sequence joins TRBV2 and TRBJ1-6; D is perhaps TRBD1 (6 bases). Between the trimmed V and J ends, which lost 7 bases and 7 bases, there was a span of 17 bases. This CDR3 spans 15 amino acids. From germline, CDR1 is SNHLY and CDR2 FYNNEI. The CDR3 DNA sequence: TGTGCCAGCAAAGGACAGATAATGAGGAATTCACCCCTCCACTTT. It is translated as CASKGQIMRNSPLHF. The entire variable domain, with the rest obtained from reference TRBV2 and TRBJ1-6, is as follows: EPEVTQTPSHQVTQMGQEVILRCVPISNHLYFYWYRQILGQKVEFLVSFYNNEISEKSEIFDDQFSVERPDGSNFTLKIRSTKLEDSAMYFCASKGQIMRNSPLHFGNGTRLTVT.

The genes are TRBV20-1 and TRBJ1-5; the match to TRBD1 covers 9 bases. V shed 4 bases, J shed 0 bases, and the junction held 7 bases outside the gene matches. This CDR3 comprises 16 residues. From germline, CDR1 is DFQATT and CDR2 SNEGSKA (reference sequence). CDR3 DNA sequence: TGCAGTGCTACCCTTGGGACAGGGTTTAGCAATCAGCCCCAGCATTTT. This translates into CSATLGTGFSNQPQHF.

Regarding this clonotype: A read error may be the cause here, since a much bigger clone is one base away. The chain couples TRBV7-2 to TRBJ2-5, with a tentative D call TRBD2 (6 bases). The CDR3 contains 15 residues. The germline V gene encodes CDR1 SGHTA and CDR2 FQGNSA. Deletions cut 2 bases from V and 11 bases from J, with 21 bases between. CDR3 sequence reads: CASSLPLAQRNEQYF. CDR3 DNA: TGTGCCAGCAGCTTACCCCTAGCGCAGAGGAATGAGCAGTACTTC.

This clonotype was seen only a few times. CDR3 in DNA: TGCAGTGCGGAGCGGGAGGGCCGAGAGACCCAGTACTTC. Amino acid sequence: CSAEREGRETQYF. This chain connects TRBV20-1 to TRBJ2-5; 10 bases match TRBD2. Losses at the gene ends were 6 bases for V and 4 bases for J; bases not matched to a gene: 5. This CDR3 is built from 13 residues. From germline, CDR1 is DFQATT and CDR2 SNEGSKA (reference sequence).

This clonotype was picked up one time. V usage is TRBV20-1 and J usage is TRBJ1-4; D possibly corresponds to TRBD1 (5 bases). Germline V gene lookup returns CDR1 DFQATT and CDR2 SNEGSKA (reference sequence). The CDR3 spans 13 residues. V was pared by 3 bases and J by 2 bases, with 7 bases between. The CDR3 sequence: CSARGQTNEKLFF. The CDR3 DNA reads TGCAGTGCTAGGGGGCAGACTAATGAAAAACTGTTTTTT.

V gene TRBV20-1 combines with J gene TRBJ1-2, with D possibly matching TRBD1 (5 bases). V was clipped by 6 bases and J by 3 bases, with 17 bases between them. The CDR3 covers 14 residues. Germline lookup yields CDR1 DFQATT and CDR2 SNEGSKA (reference sequence). For the CDR3, the DNA is TGCAGTGCCAGCCGCGGGGGAACAGACTATGGCTACACCTTC. Translation gives CSASRGGTDYGYTF.

This clonotype was seen a handful of times. The chain is built from TRBV30 and TRBJ2-5; weak D call: TRBD1 (6 bases). The CDR3 is 15 residues long. V was cut by 0 bases and J by 11 bases, with 22 bases left in between. CDR1 is GTSNPN and CDR2 is SVGIG in the germline V gene (reference sequence). CDR3: CAWSVTQQGSSEQYF. CDR3 DNA sequence: TGTGCCTGGAGTGTGACCCAGCAGGGGTCCTCTGAGCAGTACTTC.

This clonotype was counted once. This chain links TRBV7-9 with TRBJ1-4; no firm D call. The germline V gene encodes CDR1 SEHNR and CDR2 FQNEAQ (reference sequence). The CDR3 totals 14 residues. Trimming took off 1 base at V and 10 bases at J, with 13 bases between the two ends. CDR3 region: CASSLGQDVGKLFF. The CDR3 region has the DNA TGTGCCAGCAGCTTAGGGCAGGACGTGGGAAAACTGTTTTTT. Using reference TRBV7-9 and TRBJ1-4 for the parts outside the CDR3, the full variable domain is DTGVSQNPRHKITKRGQNVTFRCDPISEHNRLYWYRQTLGQGPEFLTYFQNEAQLEKSRLLSDRFSAERPKGSFSTLEIQRTEQGDSAMYLCASSLGQDVGKLFFGSGTQLSVL.

This sequence joins TRBV9 and TRBJ2-1; maybe TRBD2 (5 bases). The V end was cut by 7 bases, the J end by 6 bases, with 11 bases between. CDR3 length: 12 residues. Germline V gene lookup returns CDR1 SGDLS and CDR2 YYNGEE. The CDR3 DNA reads TGTGCCAGCCCTGAGGGTGGCAATGAGCAGTTCTTC. It translates to CASPEGGNEQFF.

The gene calls are TRBV20-1 and TRBJ2-4; D remains ambiguous. Germline values: CDR1 DFQATT, CDR2 SNEGSKA (reference sequence). With 5 bases removed from V and 2 bases from J, the gap between germline ends came to 13 bases. The CDR3 consists of 14 residues. The CDR3 DNA sequence: TGCAGTGCTCCTGGGGTTTTGACCAAAAACATTCAGTACTTC. Protein sequence: CSAPGVLTKNIQYF.

The chain carries TRBV20-1 and TRBJ1-1; D uncertain. The V gene lost 4 bases and the J gene lost 0 bases, with 9 bases spanning the gap. From germline, CDR1 is DFQATT and CDR2 SNEGSKA (reference sequence). The CDR3 spans 13 residues. The CDR3 region has the DNA TGCAGTGCTATATCGCCCATGAACACTGAAGCTTTCTTT. Protein sequence: CSAISPMNTEAFF.

J is TRBJ2-3 and V is TRBV5-1, with 9 bases aligning to TRBD1. After removal of 4 bases from V and 3 bases from J, the junction contained 6 bases not matched to a gene. Germline V CDR1 and CDR2: SGHRS, YFSETQ. The CDR3 runs to 15 residues. The CDR3 region is CASSTRTGETDTQYF. The CDR3 nucleotides read TGCGCCAGCAGCACCCGGACAGGGGAGACAGATACGCAGTATTTT.

This clonotype turned up a few times. This chain links TRBV21-1 with TRBJ2-7; TRBD2 is the table's D call, not checked against the DNA. TRBV21-1 is flagged as a pseudogene. This CDR3 is built from 17 residues. The CDR3 DNA reads TGTGCCAGCAGCAAAGTGGTTAGGACTGTTCTCTCCTACGAGCAGTACTTC. Its protein product is CASSKVVRTVLSYEQYF.

The chain couples TRBV29-1 to TRBJ2-5; D possibly corresponds to TRBD1 (5 bases). The CDR3 extends over 12 amino acids. Trimming shortened V by 3 bases and J by 5 bases, and 10 bases separated the two germline ends. CDR1 and CDR2 from the germline V gene are SQVTM and ANQGSEA. The CDR3 is CSVETVMETQYF. In DNA form, the CDR3 reads TGCAGCGTTGAGACAGTTATGGAGACCCAGTACTTC. Full variable domain (remainder filled in from reference TRBV29-1 and TRBJ2-5): SAVISQKPSRDICQRGTSLTIQCQVDSQVTMMFWYRQQPGQSLTLIATANQGSEATYESGFVIDKFPISRPNLTFSTLTVSNMSPEDSSIYLCSVETVMETQYFGPGTRLLVL.

This CDR3 reads CASSETDRNQPQHF. As DNA, the CDR3 is TGCGCCAGCAGCGAAACGGACAGAAATCAGCCCCAGCATTTT. The chain carries TRBV5-1 and TRBJ1-5; the D gene is possibly TRBD1 (6 bases). Germline V gene data show CDR1 as SGHRS and CDR2 as YFSETQ. V lost 4 bases and J lost 4, with 12 bases in between. The CDR3 runs 14 residues. Full variable domain (remainder filled in from reference TRBV5-1 and TRBJ1-5): KAGVTQTPRYLIKTRGQQVTLSCSPISGHRSVSWYQQTPGQGLQFLFEYFSETQRNKGNFPGRFSGRQFSNSRSEMNVSTLELGDSALYLCASSETDRNQPQHFGDGTRLSIL.

Comments on this clonotype: This could be a read error, since a much larger clone is one nucleotide away. The chain has TRBV6-6 and TRBJ2-5; 7 nucleotides align to TRBD1. V was clipped by 2 bases and J by 11 bases; unmatched bases: 17. Germline-derived CDR1 and CDR2 are MNHNY and SVGAGI (reference sequence). This CDR3 spans 16 amino acids. This CDR3 is CASSYLKGAGGNEQYF. The CDR3 region has the DNA TGTGCCAGCAGTTACCTTAAGGGGGCAGGTGGCAATGAGCAGTACTTC.

V is TRBV10-3 and J is TRBJ2-2; D uncertain. Deletions cut 0 bases from V and 6 bases from J, with 17 bases between. This CDR3 is 17 amino acids long. Germline V gene data show CDR1 as ENHRY and CDR2 as SYGVKD. The CDR3 protein is CAISESTPLLGAGELFF. The CDR3 DNA follows: TGTGCCATCAGTGAGTCGACTCCACTCCTTGGAGCCGGGGAGCTGTTTTTT.

Concerning this clonotype: This may be a read error, as it is one base from a much larger clone. CDR3 loop: CASNHNGRDEQYF. The DNA of the CDR3 is TGTGCCAGCAACCATAACGGGCGGGACGAGCAGTACTTC. The chain recombines TRBV5-6 with TRBJ2-7; maybe TRBD2 (5 bases). Germline V gene lookup returns CDR1 SGHDT and CDR2 YYEEEE. Trimming took 6 bases from V and 5 from J, leaving 15 bases between them. The CDR3 is made up of 13 amino acids.

This clonotype was observed a few times. V and J are TRBV20-1 and TRBJ2-7, with unresolved D. CDR3 length: 12 residues. CDR1 and CDR2 (germline): DFQATT, SNEGSKA (reference sequence). V shed 3 bases and J shed 3 bases, with 9 bases lying between them. The CDR3 bases are TGCAGTGCTAGGGGGATGGGCTACGAGCAGTACTTC. It translates to CSARGMGYEQYF.

With respect to this clonotype: An end of the junction differs from the germline gene, which may be a read error. The genes are TRBV9 and TRBJ2-7, with 7 bases matching TRBD2. In germline, CDR1 is SGDLS, CDR2 YYNGEE. The CDR3 runs to 12 residues. CDR3 residues: CANSGEGDVQYF. The CDR3, as DNA: TGTGCCAACAGCGGGGAGGGAGACGTGCAGTACTTC.

The chain carries TRBV28 and TRBJ2-5; a possible D gene is TRBD2 (6 bases). This CDR3 has 15 residues. The V end lost 5 bases, the J end lost 2 bases, and 15 bases lay between the germline ends. Germline-derived CDR1 and CDR2 are MDHEN and SYDVKM. This CDR3 is CASSLSTSGQETQYF. The CDR3 bases are TGTGCCAGCAGTCTATCGACTAGTGGGCAAGAGACCCAGTACTTC. Filled out from reference TRBV28 and TRBJ2-5, the complete variable domain reads DVKVTQSSRYLVKRTGEKVFLECVQDMDHENMFWYRQDPGLGLRLIYFSYDVKMKEKGDIPEGYSVSREKKERFSLILESASTNQTSMYLCASSLSTSGQETQYFGPGTRLLVL.

In this sample, this clonotype turned up many times. The genes are TRBV28 and TRBJ2-1, with a weak D call TRBD2 (6 bases). Germline lookup yields CDR1 MDHEN and CDR2 SYDVKM. Trimming took 2 bases from V and 4 from J, leaving 12 bases between them. The CDR3 contains 15 residues. The CDR3 sequence is CASSLGGNRYNEQFF. CDR3 nucleotides: TGTGCCAGCAGTTTAGGAGGGAATCGGTACAATGAGCAGTTCTTC.

As concerns this clonotype: A much more abundant neighbour one base away suggests this may be a read error. V and J are TRBV4-2 and TRBJ2-5; D may be TRBD1 or TRBD2 (5 bases each). CDR1 and CDR2 (germline): LGHNA, YNFKEQ. The CDR3 contains 16 residues. The DNA of the CDR3 is TGTGCCAACAGCATAAACGCCGGGACGGACCAAGAGACCCAGTACTTC. Its translation is CANSINAGTDQETQYF.

This clonotype has just a few counts. V and J are TRBV5-1 and TRBJ2-1; D not resolved. The CDR3 is 13 amino acids. V was shortened by 0 bases and J by 6 bases, with 7 bases between the two germline ends. Germline V gives CDR1 SGHRS, CDR2 YFSETQ. The CDR3 loop is CASSLGGTNEQFF. The CDR3 bases are TGCGCCAGCAGCTTGGGAGGCACCAATGAGCAGTTCTTC.